The present TCR beta chain was sequenced within a study of blood T cells in healthy people across ages. Regarding this clonotype: Antigen unknown.

Study-level points and caveats: The diversity estimates, figures obtained from one million T cells, were considered underestimates. Strongly correlated with naive T cell percentage was TCR beta diversity.

For the second PCR, which ran for about 6 to 11 cycles, a sample-barcoded 5' primer and a J-beta primer mix were used. Every cDNA was tagged by a template-switch adaptor with 12 random nucleotides. TCRdb passed the 5' RACE reads through MiXCR, listing each CDR3 protein once. This table holds about 2 million distinct CDR3 sequences, roughly 50% found once. CDR3 length equals 16 residues. The germline gives CDR1 SGHTA, CDR2 FQGNSA. J gave up 5 bases and V 1 base, and 8 bases lay outside the gene matches. The sequencing input was blood. The source is a woman aged 40 to 55 in good health. The chain couples TRBV7-2 to TRBJ2-5; 9 bases are shared with TRBD2. The CDR3 sequence: CASSLGGGGAMETQYF. CDR3 in DNA: TGTGCCAGCAGCTTAGGTGGCGGGGGGGCCATGGAGACCCAGTACTTC.